The present T cell receptor (beta chain) was sequenced within a study of blood T cell repertoires in COVID-19. Study as a whole: Donors in the United States, Italy and Spain gave samples during acute or convalescent COVID-19.

This CDR3 has 14 amino acids. Germline values: CDR1 SGHRS, CDR2 YFSETQ. The trim removed 4 bases at V and 5 bases at J, leaving 4 bases unmatched. Sequencing was performed with immunoSEQ multiplex PCR; in TCRdb, only in-frame clones are kept and a portion is missing. This sample has 150,000 or so clones, with around nine tenths found just once. The sequencing input was PBMCs or T cells enriched from blood (not recorded which). The chain carries TRBV5-1 and TRBJ2-2; TRBD1 aligns across 8 bases. This TCR derives from a woman aged 45-65 years who had recovered from COVID-19. CDR3 sequence reads: CASSQDRVTGELFF. The CDR3 DNA reads as TGCGCCAGCAGCCAGGACAGGGTGACCGGGGAGCTGTTTTTT.